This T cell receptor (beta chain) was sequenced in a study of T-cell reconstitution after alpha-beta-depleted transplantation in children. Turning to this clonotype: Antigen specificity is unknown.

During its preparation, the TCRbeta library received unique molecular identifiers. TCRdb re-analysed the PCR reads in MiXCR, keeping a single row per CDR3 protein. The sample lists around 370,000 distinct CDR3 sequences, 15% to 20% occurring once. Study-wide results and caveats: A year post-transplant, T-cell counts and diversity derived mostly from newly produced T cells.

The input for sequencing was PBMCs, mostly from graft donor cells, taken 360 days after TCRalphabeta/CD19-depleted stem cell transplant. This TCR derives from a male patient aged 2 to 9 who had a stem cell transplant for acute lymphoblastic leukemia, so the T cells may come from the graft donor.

The chain's CDR3 is CASKREGAPGELFF. The CDR3 DNA reads TGCGCCAGCAAGCGGGAGGGCGCTCCCGGGGAGCTGTTTTTT. This chain links TRBV5-1 with TRBJ2-2; 10 bases fit TRBD2. The V gene end was trimmed by 6 bases and the J gene end by 6 bases; junction bases not matched to a gene: 5. The CDR3 spans 14 residues. CDR1 is SGHRS, CDR2 YFSETQ, per germline.